The 11 T cell receptor beta chains listed next were all sequenced from one sample in a study of T cell repertoires in cytomegalovirus infection. For these receptors, no antigen is known. TCRdb re-derived calls from the reads in MiXCR, one entry per CDR3 protein. Of roughly 46,000 distinct CDR3 sequences in the sample, about 21% were seen once. Here the sequenced sample was CD8+ T cells from cultured PBMCs, taken from culture after CMV antigen stimulation. The receptors were sampled from a human donor in good health (CMV status not recorded). Some clones in this sample may be carry-over from other donors' samples.

This clonotype was seen only a few times. The CDR3 loop is CASSASRGGPRPQHF. The CDR3 nucleotides are TGTGCCAGTAGTGCTAGCCGGGGGGGGCCCAGGCCCCAGCATTTT. V and J are TRBV19 and TRBJ1-5; weak D call: TRBD1 (6 bases). In germline, CDR1 is LNHDA, CDR2 SQIVND (reference sequence). V was cut by 5 bases and J by 9 bases, with 20 bases left in between. This CDR3 region has 15 residues.

This clonotype was detected many times. The chain recombines TRBV20-1 with TRBJ2-1, with 10 bases matching TRBD2. The length of the CDR3 is 18 residues. V was pared by 3 bases and J by 0 bases, with 11 bases of the junction left unmatched. The V gene's germline CDR1 is DFQATT and CDR2 SNEGSKA (reference sequence). The CDR3 sequence: CSASEQREGYSSYNEQFF. In DNA, the CDR3 is TGCAGTGCTAGTGAACAGCGGGAGGGTTATAGCTCCTACAATGAGCAGTTCTTC.

There are a few counts of this clonotype. This CDR3 is CASSVGRMITYGYTF. Written as DNA, the CDR3 is TGTGCCAGCAGCGTAGGGCGGATGATAACGTATGGCTACACCTTC. This sequence joins TRBV9 and TRBJ1-2, with D hard to call. This CDR3 comprises 15 residues. The germline gives CDR1 SGDLS, CDR2 YYNGEE. V gave up 0 bases and J gave up 5 bases, with 14 bases separating them.

This clonotype was detected ten times or more. This chain connects TRBV5-5 to TRBJ2-1, with unresolved D. From germline, CDR1 is SGHKS and CDR2 YYEKEE (reference sequence). The length of the CDR3 is 15 residues. Trimming removed 0 bases from V and 0 bases from J, with 7 bases in between. CDR3 DNA sequence: TGTGCCAGCAGCTTGGTTTTTCCCTCCTACAATGAGCAGTTCTTC. Translation gives CASSLVFPSYNEQFF.

This clonotype has a handful of counts. This sequence joins TRBV6-1 and TRBJ2-7, with 10 bases matching TRBD1. The CDR3 is made up of 14 amino acids. CDR1 and CDR2 from the germline V gene are MNHNS and SASEGT. Germline trimming cut 5 bases from V and 6 bases from J; bases unmatched to any gene: 7. The CDR3 nucleotides read TGTGCCAGCAGTCTCCGGGACAGGGGAGTCGAGCAGTACTTC. It translates to CASSLRDRGVEQYF.

The chain joins TRBV20-1 to TRBJ2-1; D is unresolved. This CDR3 is built from 15 residues. CDR1 and CDR2 (germline): DFQATT, SNEGSKA (reference sequence). The V end was cut by 5 bases, the J end by 0 bases, with 14 bases between. CDR3 DNA: TGCAGTGCTGACACAGCAAGTGGCTCCTACAATGAGCAGTTCTTC. Encoded protein: CSADTASGSYNEQFF.

The V and J genes are TRBV20-1 and TRBJ1-1; the match to TRBD1 covers 9 bases. The CDR3 spans 15 residues. CDR1 is DFQATT, CDR2 SNEGSKA, per germline (reference sequence). Unmatched junction bases numbered 12, after V lost 6 bases and J lost 4 bases. The CDR3: CSAALTQGAATEAFF. In nucleotides, the CDR3 is TGCAGTGCCGCCCTTACACAGGGGGCGGCCACTGAAGCTTTCTTT.

This clonotype was observed a few times. J is TRBJ1-3 and V is TRBV19, with D unresolved. V was shortened by 5 bases and J by 4 bases, with 18 bases between the two germline ends. CDR1 is LNHDA, CDR2 SQIVND, per germline (reference sequence). This CDR3 has 16 residues. CDR3 bases: TGTGCCAGTAGTCCCCTATATTCCGGCCTCGGAAACACCATATATTTT. Translation gives CASSPLYSGLGNTIYF.

Here the CDR3 reads CASSESGLIREQYF. CDR3 coding DNA: TGTGCCAGCAGTGAGTCCGGACTGATACGGGAGCAGTACTTC. V usage is TRBV2 and J usage is TRBJ2-7; perhaps TRBD2 as D (5 bases). CDR1 is SNHLY, CDR2 FYNNEI, per germline. The germline V and J ends were trimmed by 3 bases and 7 bases, with 16 bases remaining between them. The CDR3 loop spans 14 amino acids.

This clonotype showed up many times. The chain is built from TRBV12-3 or TRBV12-4 and TRBJ2-7; 7 positions match TRBD1. V gave up 5 bases and J gave up 3 bases; unmatched junction bases: 4. The CDR3 runs 13 residues. This chain's CDR3 is CASSRGQHYEQYF. The CDR3 nucleotides read TGTGCCAGCAGTCGGGGACAGCACTACGAGCAGTACTTC.

A remark on this clonotype: At one boundary the junction diverges from the germline segment, which might be a read error. The genes are TRBV2 and TRBJ2-3; TRBD2 aligns across 13 bases. Germline values: CDR1 SNHLY, CDR2 FYNNEI. The CDR3 is 16 residues long. CDR3 loop: CARPGTSGVAADTHYF. CDR3 bases: TGTGCCCGCCCCGGGACTAGCGGGGTGGCGGCAGATACGCATTATTTT.